The 29 T cell receptor beta chains in this list originate from one sample, sequenced in a study of blood T cell repertoires in COVID-19. Profiling relied on immunoSEQ multiplex PCR, and the TCRdb table lists in-frame clones only, not all of them. In the table there are about 160,000 clones, around 81% of which are singletons. Sequenced material: peripheral blood. The receptors shown here come from a man aged 70 or older who had recovered from COVID-19.

This chain links TRBV28 with TRBJ2-1, with 8 nucleotides matching TRBD2. The CDR3 has 14 amino acids. Germline CDR1 MDHEN, CDR2 SYDVKM. The J segment lost 8 bases and the V segment lost 5 bases, leaving 8 bases of the junction unmatched. DNA of the CDR3: TGTGCCAGCAGTCCGGGACTAGAAATTTATGAGCAGTTCTTC. Translated: CASSPGLEIYEQFF.

The genes are TRBV27 and TRBJ1-2; TRBD1 agrees at 7 bases. The germline CDR1 and CDR2 sequences are MNHEY and SMNVEV (reference sequence). V lost 3 bases and J lost 4; bases outside the gene matches: 11. This CDR3 is built from 16 residues. Here the CDR3 DNA reads TGTGCCAGCAGTTTTACAGGGGCTGAGGGTGTCTATGGCTACACCTTC. This encodes CASSFTGAEGVYGYTF.

This clone was seen more than once but under ten times. The chain has TRBV3-1 (or the pseudogene TRBV3-2) and TRBJ1-1; D gene ambiguous. Germline-derived CDR1 and CDR2 are LGHDT and YNNKEL (reference sequence). V lost 4 bases to trimming and J lost 6 bases, with 18 bases between them. CDR3 length: 15 amino acids. The CDR3 coding sequence is TGTGCCAGCAGCCCTAGCGGGTCCGGAGCCGCTGAAGCTTTCTTT. Encoded protein: CASSPSGSGAAEAFF.

This clone was detected once. The gene calls are TRBV7-8 and TRBJ1-3; D is possibly TRBD1 (5 bases). The germline CDR1 and CDR2 sequences are SGHVS and FQNEAQ. The V and J ends lost 2 bases and 0 bases respectively, with 17 bases between them. The CDR3 loop spans 18 amino acids. The chain's CDR3 is CASSLMSTGGSSGNTIYF. DNA of the CDR3: TGTGCCAGCAGCTTAATGTCTACGGGGGGAAGCTCTGGAAACACCATATATTTT. The complete variable domain, with remaining parts taken from reference TRBV7-8 and TRBJ1-3, reads GAGVSQSPRYKVAKRGQDVALRCDPISGHVSLFWYQQALGQGPEFLTYFQNEAQLDKSGLPSDRFFAERPEGSVSTLKIQRTQQEDSAVYLCASSLMSTGGSSGNTIYFGEGSWLTVV.

This sequence joins TRBV30 and TRBJ2-7; D remains ambiguous. CDR3 length: 14 residues. V lost 6 bases, J lost 0 bases, and 15 bases lay in between. Germline V lookup: CDR1 GTSNPN, CDR2 SVGIG (reference sequence). The DNA for the CDR3 is TGTGCCTGCAACGTGAGAGGCGACTCCTACGAGCAGTACTTC. Protein product: CACNVRGDSYEQYF.

The genes are TRBV2 and TRBJ1-1; no reliable D call. Germline CDR1 and CDR2: SNHLY and FYNNEI. V lost 3 bases and J 1 base, leaving 9 bases between the germline ends. This CDR3 is built from 14 residues. The CDR3 reads CASSDETWNTEAFF. CDR3 bases: TGTGCCAGCAGTGACGAGACATGGAACACTGAAGCTTTCTTT.

The V and J genes are TRBV2 and TRBJ2-3; 8 nucleotides agree with TRBD2. CDR3 size: 13 residues. Germline V CDR1 and CDR2: SNHLY, FYNNEI. V dropped 7 bases and J dropped 3; count of bases not matched to a gene: 3. This CDR3 is CASTGLATDTQYF. The CDR3 bases are TGTGCCAGCACCGGACTAGCTACAGATACGCAGTATTTT.

The chain employs TRBV28 and TRBJ1-1; D is perhaps TRBD1 (5 bases). This CDR3 comprises 17 residues. With 7 bases removed from V and 0 bases from J, the gap between germline ends came to 21 bases. Germline values: CDR1 MDHEN, CDR2 SYDVKM. The DNA for the CDR3 is TGTGCCAGCACCTTCTGGGGCGGGGGTCGCATGAACACTGAAGCTTTCTTT. As protein: CASTFWGGGRMNTEAFF.

The chain combines TRBV7-2 with TRBJ1-6; 8 nucleotides line up with TRBD1. V dropped 5 bases and J dropped 7; count of bases not matched to a gene: 7. Germline CDR1 reads SGHTA; CDR2 reads FQGNSA. This CDR3 is 15 amino acids long. The CDR3: CASSERTGWNSPLHF. Here the CDR3 DNA reads TGTGCCAGCAGCGAACGGACAGGGTGGAATTCACCCCTCCACTTT.

This clone occurred once. The chain recombines TRBV6-5 with TRBJ1-6; D is unresolved. This CDR3 contains 14 residues. Germline CDR1 is MNHEY and CDR2 is SVGAGI. V was shortened by 1 base and J by 7 bases, with 8 bases between the two germline ends. The DNA for the CDR3 is TGTGCCAGCAGTTACTTGGGAGAGAATTCACCCCTCCACTTT. This encodes CASSYLGENSPLHF.

The chain couples TRBV5-1 to TRBJ2-1, with 8 bases that match TRBD2. The CDR3 loop spans 17 amino acids. CDR1 is SGHRS and CDR2 is YFSETQ in the germline V gene. Unmatched junction bases numbered 8, after V lost 1 base and J lost 2 bases. CDR3 loop: CASSLMSAGLAYNEQFF. The CDR3, as DNA: TGCGCCAGCAGCTTGATGAGCGCGGGACTAGCCTACAATGAGCAGTTCTTC.

This chain joins TRBV28 and TRBJ2-7; 7 nucleotides line up with TRBD2. The CDR3 covers 13 residues. Germline trimming cut 5 bases from V and 1 base from J; bases unmatched to any gene: 2. Germline V lookup: CDR1 MDHEN, CDR2 SYDVKM. The CDR3, as DNA: TGTGCCAGCAGTCTAGCGGCTTCCTACGAGCAGTACTTC. Translation: CASSLAASYEQYF. The entire variable domain, with the rest obtained from reference TRBV28 and TRBJ2-7, is as follows: DVKVTQSSRYLVKRTGEKVFLECVQDMDHENMFWYRQDPGLGLRLIYFSYDVKMKEKGDIPEGYSVSREKKERFSLILESASTNQTSMYLCASSLAASYEQYFGPGTRLTVT.

CDR3 protein: CASSPSTGEYEKLFF. The DNA of the CDR3 is TGCGCCAGCAGCCCCTCCACGGGGGAATACGAAAAACTGTTTTTT. The chain combines TRBV5-1 with TRBJ1-4; a weak D match, TRBD1 (5 bases). This CDR3 spans 15 amino acids. V dropped 4 bases and J dropped 8 bases, with 18 bases sitting between them. The V gene's germline CDR1 is SGHRS and CDR2 YFSETQ.

This sequence joins TRBV5-1 and TRBJ2-1; D uncertain. Trimming left V 1 base short and J 0 bases short, with 11 bases between. CDR1 is SGHRS and CDR2 is YFSETQ in the germline V gene. This CDR3 contains 16 residues. CDR3 nucleotides: TGCGCCAGCAGCTTGTCCCCCGCGAGCTCCTACAATGAGCAGTTCTTC. It specifies CASSLSPASSYNEQFF.

Only one count was recorded for this clone. The rearrangement joins TRBV21-1 to TRBJ2-5; the table calls TRBD2, which could not be checked here. TRBV21-1 is marked as a pseudogene. This CDR3 comprises 16 residues. In DNA form, the CDR3 reads TGTGCCAGCAGCAAAAAGAGAGCGGAAACCCAAGAGACCCAGTACTTC. Translated, it gives CASSKKRAETQETQYF.

The chain couples TRBV7-8 to TRBJ2-7, with TRBD2 matching over 8 bases. In germline, CDR1 is SGHVS, CDR2 FQNEAQ. J was trimmed by 3 bases and V by 5 bases; bases with no gene match: 12. The CDR3 consists of 16 residues. CDR3 in DNA: TGTGCCAGCAGCCCAGGGACCGGAGGGACTAGCTACGAGCAGTACTTC. It specifies CASSPGTGGTSYEQYF. The entire variable domain, with the rest obtained from reference TRBV7-8 and TRBJ2-7, is as follows: GAGVSQSPRYKVAKRGQDVALRCDPISGHVSLFWYQQALGQGPEFLTYFQNEAQLDKSGLPSDRFFAERPEGSVSTLKIQRTQQEDSAVYLCASSPGTGGTSYEQYFGPGTRLTVT.

This sequence joins TRBV11-3 and TRBJ2-4; tentative D call: TRBD1 (5 bases). V was trimmed by 1 base and J by 1 base, leaving 14 bases between them. Germline loops: CDR1 SGHNT, CDR2 YENEEA. CDR3 size: 17 residues. CDR3: CASSLVGRVGAKNIQYF. In nucleotides, the CDR3 is TGTGCCAGCAGCTTAGTGGGCAGGGTCGGGGCCAAAAACATTCAGTACTTC.

With respect to this clone: The junction and the germline gene differ at one end; a read error may be behind it. Distinct nucleotide sequences in the sample also encode this CDR3. This CDR3 is CASSRPSGTYNEQFF. DNA of the CDR3: TGTGCCAGCAGCCGCCCCAGCGGGACTTACAATGAACAGTTCTTC. The gene calls are TRBV7-9 and TRBJ2-1; 7 nucleotides line up with TRBD2. Germline CDR1 reads SEHNR; CDR2 reads FQNEAQ (reference sequence). CDR3 length equals 15 residues.

The rearrangement links TRBV24-1 to TRBJ2-1, with a possible D match to TRBD1 (5 bases). V dropped 3 bases and J dropped 13 bases, with 18 bases sitting between them. The germline V gene encodes CDR1 KGHDR and CDR2 SFDVKD. The CDR3 loop spans 14 amino acids. The CDR3 here is CATSDPRDREDQFF. The DNA for the CDR3 is TGTGCCACCAGTGATCCCCGCGACAGAGAGGACCAGTTCTTC.

The CDR3 is CASSSTVSNQPQHF. The CDR3 DNA is TGCGCCAGCAGCTCGACAGTTAGCAATCAGCCCCAGCATTTT. The V gene is TRBV10-2, the J gene TRBJ1-5, with a tentative D call TRBD1 (5 bases). Germline V CDR1 and CDR2: WSHSY, SAAADI. The CDR3 contains 14 residues. With 6 bases removed from V and 0 bases from J, the gap between germline ends came to 9 bases.

This clone was seen only once. This chain links TRBV5-1 with TRBJ2-1; 9 nucleotides agree with TRBD1. V dropped 4 bases and J dropped 7; count of bases not matched to a gene: 9. CDR1 and CDR2 from the germline V gene are SGHRS and YFSETQ. There are 15 residues in the CDR3. The CDR3 DNA is TGCGCCAGCAGCAGCTTTGGACAGGGGATGAATGAGCAGTTCTTC. It encodes CASSSFGQGMNEQFF.

The chain is built from TRBV18 and TRBJ2-2, with 10 positions matching TRBD2. Germline CDR1 KGHSH, CDR2 LQKENI. V was clipped by 3 bases and J by 5 bases; unmatched bases: 3. This CDR3 is 15 amino acids long. DNA for the CDR3: TGTGCCAGCTCACCGAATAGCGGGAGGACCGGGGAGCTGTTTTTT. Translating it yields CASSPNSGRTGELFF.

The chain carries TRBV6-2 or TRBV6-3 and TRBJ2-1; maybe TRBD2 (5 bases). Germline V CDR1 and CDR2: MNHEY, SVGEGT. The length of the CDR3 is 12 residues. The V end lost 4 bases, the J end lost 13 bases, and 14 bases lay between the germline ends. The CDR3 nucleotides read TGTGCCAGCAGTTGGGGAGTCCAGTTCCAGTTCTTC. This encodes CASSWGVQFQFF.

This clone was detected a few times. Additional DNA sequences in this sample encode the identical CDR3. J is TRBJ1-1 and V is TRBV2; D is perhaps TRBD1 (5 bases). The CDR3 covers 13 residues. Germline lookup yields CDR1 SNHLY and CDR2 FYNNEI. Between the trimmed V and J ends, which lost 4 bases and 1 base, there was a span of 7 bases. The CDR3 reads CASSVQGNTEAFF. The CDR3 bases are TGTGCCAGCAGTGTCCAGGGGAACACTGAAGCTTTCTTT.

This clone was seen a single time. The chain carries TRBV5-4 and TRBJ2-3; D possibly corresponds to TRBD2 (5 bases). Trimming left V 0 bases short and J 2 bases short, with 13 bases between. The CDR3 has 16 amino acids. Germline-derived CDR1 and CDR2 are SGHNT and YYREEE (reference sequence). The CDR3 nucleotides are TGTGCCAGCAGCTTGGCCGGAGCGGAGCTCACAGATACGCAGTATTTT. Translating it yields CASSLAGAELTDTQYF.

The chain combines TRBV19 with TRBJ1-1, with a tentative D call TRBD1 (6 bases). The CDR3 spans 14 residues. The ends were cut back, 4 bases at V and 4 bases at J, with 13 bases in the middle. Germline CDR1 and CDR2: LNHDA and SQIVND (reference sequence). Here the CDR3 DNA reads TGTGCCAGTAGTACCCACAACAGGGTCACTGAAGCTTTCTTT. Its protein is CASSTHNRVTEAFF.

This chain uses TRBV12-3 or TRBV12-4 with TRBJ1-2; possibly TRBD1 for D (5 bases). V gave up 4 bases and J gave up 4 bases, with 10 bases separating them. The CDR3 consists of 13 residues. The CDR3 sequence is CASSSQGLYGYTF. The CDR3 DNA reads TGTGCCAGCAGTTCGCAGGGCCTCTATGGCTACACCTTC.

This chain connects TRBV10-3 to TRBJ2-3, with 7 bases aligning to TRBD1. With V trimmed by 5 bases and J by 3 bases, 11 bases remained unmatched. Germline loops: CDR1 ENHRY, CDR2 SYGVKD. The CDR3 has 16 amino acids. DNA of the CDR3: TGTGCCATCAGTCAACAGGGGCAAATTCGTACAGATACGCAGTATTTT. This encodes CAISQQGQIRTDTQYF.

This chain joins TRBV4-1 and TRBJ2-3; D gene unclear. The CDR3 sequence is 15 residues long. Trimming took off 0 bases at V and 2 bases at J, with 9 bases between the two ends. Germline-derived CDR1 and CDR2 are MGHRA and YSYEKL. CDR3 coding DNA: TGCGCCAGCAGCCAAGAAGCAGGTTACACAGATACGCAGTATTTT. Protein: CASSQEAGYTDTQYF.